This is a list of T cell receptor beta chains from one sample in a study of shared clonotypes between healthy human individuals. Sequencing used immunoSEQ multiplex PCR; TCRdb keeps in-frame clones, though not all of them. The table has fewer than 200,000 clones, 65% to 70% seen once. Sequencing used memory CD4+ T cells sorted from blood. These receptors originate from a man aged 25 to 40 in good health. CDR3s include the opening cysteine and the closing phenylalanine or tryptophan. A D gene is named only where the DNA matches it firmly. The size of a clone is reported for some rows only, either as once, few or many, or as a class for expanded clones.

TRBV7-9	few	TRBJ2-1	TRBD2	TGTGCCAGCAGCTACCGGACTAGCGGTCACAATGAGCAGTTCTTC	CASSYRTSGHNEQFF
TRBV5-1	few	TRBJ2-3	NA	TGCGCCAGCTATCGTGAGTGGATCACAGATACGCAGTATTTT	CASYREWITDTQYF
TRBV6-6	NA	TRBJ2-7	NA	TGTGCCAGCAGGGGGTTCGCCTACGAGCAGTACTTC	CASRGFAYEQYF
TRBV28	NA	TRBJ2-5	NA	TGTGCCAGCAGACCAGAAGGGGGTCAAGAGACCCAGTACTTC	CASRPEGGQETQYF
TRBV4-1	NA	TRBJ1-1	NA	TGCGCCAGCAGCCAAGACAAGAACACTGAAGCTTTCTTT	CASSQDKNTEAFF
TRBV5-1	NA	TRBJ2-1	NA	TGCGCCAGCAGCTTTGGTACTGTTGGTTTGAATGAGCAGTTCTTC	CASSFGTVGLNEQFF
TRBV2	NA	TRBJ2-3	TRBD2	TGTGCCAGCAGCGGACTAGGTGATACGCAGTATTTT	CASSGLGDTQYF
TRBV5-1	many	TRBJ2-7	TRBD2	TGCGCCAGCAGCCTGCTTGCGGGAGCATCCTACGAGCAGTACTTC	CASSLLAGASYEQYF
TRBV7-9	NA	TRBJ2-7	NA	TGTGCCAGCAGCTCTCGGGGAGCCTACGAGCAGTACTTC	CASSSRGAYEQYF
TRBV18	NA	TRBJ2-7	NA	TGTGCCAGCTCACCACCGGGGGGCGAGCAGTACTTC	CASSPPGGEQYF
TRBV6-5	NA	TRBJ2-1	TRBD2	TGTGCCAGCAGTTCCAAGGGACTACCACACAATGAGCAGTTCTTC	CASSSKGLPHNEQFF
TRBV20-1	NA	TRBJ2-3	NA	TGCAGTGCTAGTGTGGCAGATACGCAGTATTTT	CSASVADTQYF
TRBV28	NA	TRBJ1-2	NA	TGTGCCAGCAGTTCTCAGGGGAATGGCTACACCTTC	CASSSQGNGYTF
TRBV5-4	NA	TRBJ2-5	TRBD2	TGTGCCAGCAGCTTTCTAGCGGGAGCGGGCAGAGAGACCCAGTACTTC	CASSFLAGAGRETQYF
TRBV2	NA	TRBJ1-1	NA	TGTGCCAGCAGGGAGACCGATTTCGCTGAAGCTTTCTTT	CASRETDFAEAFF